One and the same sample provided the 14 T cell receptor beta chains below, sequenced in a study of early T cells in non-severe SARS-CoV-2 infection. TCRdb reprocessed the 5' RACE reads with MiXCR, giving one entry per CDR3 protein. Seen here are 50,000 to 75,000 distinct CDR3 sequences, about 11% observed once, and the top ten hold approximately 1.1%. Source: whole blood, taken at baseline. The receptor source for this set is an adult who was a healthcare worker with PCR-confirmed SARS-CoV-2 infection or an uninfected control (not recorded which). The donor label of this sample is uncertain.

The chain is built from TRBV20-1 and TRBJ1-4; TRBD1 matches at 7 bases. CDR1 is DFQATT and CDR2 is SNEGSKA in the germline V gene (reference sequence). J lost 4 bases, V lost 2 bases, and 10 bases had no gene match. The CDR3 is made up of 16 amino acids. This chain's CDR3 is CSARNSRGLLNEKLFF. In nucleotides, the CDR3 is TGCAGTGCTAGAAATTCTAGGGGGCTACTTAATGAAAAACTGTTTTTT.

V usage is TRBV5-1 and J usage is TRBJ2-7; TRBD1 matches 8 bases. The CDR3 is made up of 13 amino acids. With 0 bases clipped from V and 6 bases from J, the junction kept 2 bases outside the gene matches. Per germline, CDR1 SGHRS and CDR2 YFSETQ. The CDR3 nucleotides read TGCGCCAGCAGCTTGGCTGACAGGGGCGAGCAGTACGTC. Its protein is CASSLADRGEQYV.

The table lists this clonotype with many counts. The chain has TRBV6-2 or TRBV6-3 and TRBJ2-7; the D is unclear. Germline V CDR1 and CDR2: MNHEY, SVGEGT. The CDR3 runs 12 residues. V was pared by 5 bases and J by 1 base, with 6 bases between. The CDR3 loop is CASSPGSYEQYV. The CDR3 DNA reads TGTGCCAGCAGTCCGGGTTCCTACGAGCAGTACGTC.

This clonotype was observed a handful of times. This chain connects TRBV5-1 to TRBJ1-5; D perhaps matches TRBD1 (6 bases). Trimming removed 4 bases from V and 4 bases from J, with 15 bases in between. The CDR3 spans 15 residues. Germline V CDR1 and CDR2: SGHRS, YFSETQ. CDR3 DNA sequence: TGCGCCAGCAGCATCGCTGGACAGATTAATCAGCCCCAGCATTTT. Translation: CASSIAGQINQPQHF. The entire variable domain, with the rest obtained from reference TRBV5-1 and TRBJ1-5, is as follows: KAGVTQTPRYLIKTRGQQVTLSCSPISGHRSVSWYQQTPGQGLQFLFEYFSETQRNKGNFPGRFSGRQFSNSRSEMNVSTLELGDSALYLCASSIAGQINQPQHFGDGTRLSIL.

This clonotype was seen ten or more times. This chain connects TRBV11-2 to TRBJ2-3; TRBD2 matches at 8 bases. The CDR3 has 15 residues. CDR1 and CDR2 (germline): SGHAT, FQNNGV. V was pared by 5 bases and J by 2 bases, with 6 bases of the junction left unmatched. Written as DNA, the CDR3 is TGTGCCAGCAGCGCTAGCGGGTCCCACACAGATACGCAGTATTTT. Translating gives CASSASGSHTDTQYF.

This clonotype came up a few times. V usage is TRBV11-2 and J usage is TRBJ2-1; the D gene could be TRBD1 or TRBD2 (6 bases each). CDR3 length: 16 residues. In germline, CDR1 is SGHAT, CDR2 FQNNGV. V lost 6 bases and J 2 bases, leaving 17 bases between the germline ends. CDR3 in DNA: TGTGCCAGCAGACGCATTCAGGGGACTGCCTACAATGAGCAGTTCTTC. Translating gives CASRRIQGTAYNEQFF.

This clonotype was seen more than once but under ten times. V and J are TRBV4-1 and TRBJ1-4; perhaps TRBD1 as D (6 bases). The CDR3 covers 18 residues. Germline CDR1 is MGHRA and CDR2 is YSYEKL. With 6 bases removed from V and 4 bases from J, the gap between germline ends came to 24 bases. As DNA, the CDR3 is TGCGCCAGCAGGAACAAGGTGGTAGCAGGGGAGAGTAATGAAAAACTGTTTTTT. Translating gives CASRNKVVAGESNEKLFF.

V is TRBV6-1 and J is TRBJ2-7; 7 bases are shared with TRBD1. The germline CDR1 and CDR2 sequences are MNHNS and SASEGT. This CDR3 is 13 amino acids long. V gave up 2 bases and J gave up 13 bases; unmatched junction bases: 11. CDR3 amino acids: CASSEWGQTAAYV. CDR3 nucleotide sequence: TGTGCCAGCAGTGAATGGGGACAGACTGCAGCATACGTC.

Ten or more counts support this clonotype. The rearrangement joins TRBV29-1 to TRBJ2-7, with D maybe TRBD2 (5 bases). Germline CDR1 reads SQVTM; CDR2 reads ANQGSEA. There are 14 residues in the CDR3. V lost 4 bases and J lost 0, with 13 bases in between. CDR3 in amino acids: CSVARAQISYEQYV. CDR3 DNA sequence: TGCAGCGTTGCGAGGGCCCAAATCTCCTACGAGCAGTACGTC.

CDR3: CSASTSGGGDRYF. The CDR3 bases are TGCAGCGCCTCGACTAGCGGGGGAGGAGACCGGTACTTC. The chain carries TRBV29-1 and TRBJ2-5; TRBD2 matches at 12 bases. Germline values: CDR1 SQVTM, CDR2 ANQGSEA. V was pared by 7 bases and J by 13 bases, with 13 bases of the junction left unmatched. The length of the CDR3 is 13 residues.

This clonotype was found once. A single base separates this from a much larger clone, so it may be a read error. The chain combines TRBV2 with TRBJ2-2, with TRBD1 matching over 8 bases. The CDR3 length is 14 residues. Germline CDR1 SNHLY, CDR2 FYNNEI. CDR3 in amino acids: CASSRDRNTEELFF. CDR3 sequence (DNA): TGTGCCAGCAGTCGGGACAGGAACACCGAGGAGCTGTTTTTT.

This chain connects TRBV21-1 to TRBJ2-2. TRBV21-1 represents a pseudogene. The CDR3 loop spans 13 amino acids. The CDR3 sequence is CASSKEAPGELFF. The CDR3 DNA is TGTGCCAGCAGCAAAGAAGCCCCCGGGGAGCTGTTTTTT.

In the case of this clonotype: Just one base apart from a much larger clone, this may be a read error. V gene TRBV7-8 combines with J gene TRBJ1-1; 7 nucleotides match TRBD1. Germline V CDR1 and CDR2: SGHVS, FQNEAQ. The CDR3 runs to 19 residues. The CDR3 DNA sequence: TGTGCCTGCAGCTTAGCTGTTGCCCGATTGGGACAGTATAACACTGAAGCTTTCTTT. Its translation is CACSLAVARLGQYNTEAFF.

V usage is TRBV6-6 and J usage is TRBJ2-7; D uncertain. The CDR3 totals 14 residues. Germline CDR1 reads MNHNY; CDR2 reads SVGAGI (reference sequence). Between the trimmed V and J ends, which lost 0 bases and 7 bases, there was a span of 13 bases. CDR3 region: CASSYSPAAAEQYV. The CDR3 DNA follows: TGTGCCAGCAGTTACTCGCCCGCCGCCGCAGAGCAGTACGTC.